The 22 T cell receptor beta chains listed next were all sequenced from one sample in a study of regulatory T cells in long-lasting Graves disease. Stated time point: persistent/refractory GD, antithyroid drugs over 5 years with positive TRAb. The authors made the TCR library using RNA they extracted from PBMCs. Both iRepertoire HTBI primers and Arm-PCR of CDR3 regions were used to build the TCR beta libraries. TCRdb used MiXCR to reprocess the multiplex PCR reads, holding one entry per CDR3 protein. Of 400,000 to 500,000 distinct CDR3 sequences in the sample, about 20% were seen once. Sample: peripheral blood mononuclear cells (PBMCs), taken when the disease was refractory, from a patient treated with antithyroid drugs. The receptors shown here come from a female donor with Graves disease.

This clonotype was observed at least ten times. The chain carries TRBV28 and TRBJ2-7; 9 bases are a match to TRBD1. The CDR3 consists of 14 residues. V lost 6 bases to trimming and J lost 2 bases; unmatched junction nucleotides: 5. Germline V gives CDR1 MDHEN, CDR2 SYDVKM. This CDR3 reads CASSLNRGPYEQYF. Written as DNA, the CDR3 is TGTGCCAGCAGCCTCAACAGGGGGCCCTACGAGCAGTACTTC.

The chain is built from TRBV20-1 and TRBJ2-5, with 11 bases identical to TRBD2. Looked up from germline, CDR1 is DFQATT and CDR2 is SNEGSKA (reference sequence). The CDR3 runs to 15 residues. Trimming removed 1 base from V and 5 bases from J; junction bases left unmatched: 6. The CDR3 nucleotides read TGCAGTGCTAGAGCCCTAGCGGGGGGCCTGGAGACCCAGTACTTC. This gives the protein CSARALAGGLETQYF.

This clonotype showed up just a few times. The V call is TRBV30, the J call TRBJ2-7, with D perhaps TRBD1 (6 bases). In germline, CDR1 is GTSNPN, CDR2 SVGIG (reference sequence). This CDR3 region has 13 residues. V was shortened by 1 base and J by 7 bases, with 14 bases between the two germline ends. Here the CDR3 DNA reads TGTGCCTGGAGTGAATACAGGGTGGGTGAGCAGTACTTC. Translation: CAWSEYRVGEQYF.

The chain has TRBV29-1 and TRBJ1-5, with D uncertain. The CDR3 is made up of 13 amino acids. Germline loops: CDR1 SQVTM, CDR2 ANQGSEA. The ends were cut back, 3 bases at V and 2 bases at J, with 8 bases in the middle. The CDR3 DNA is TGCAGCGTTGAGCCCGGGGGCAATCAGCCCCAGCATTTT. Translated: CSVEPGGNQPQHF.

This clonotype came up a few times. The chain joins TRBV5-6 to TRBJ1-2, with D unclear. Germline CDR1 and CDR2: SGHDT and YYEEEE. The CDR3 runs to 12 residues. Trimming took 0 bases from V and 6 from J, leaving 6 bases between them. CDR3 sequence (DNA): TGTGCCAGCAGCTTGGGAGATGATGGCTACACCTTC. It codes for CASSLGDDGYTF.

This sequence joins TRBV2 and TRBJ2-3, with D uncertain. Germline lookup yields CDR1 SNHLY and CDR2 FYNNEI. V was trimmed by 4 bases and J by 2 bases, leaving 7 bases between them. The CDR3 sequence is 13 residues long. CDR3 protein: CASSVIHTDTQYF. The CDR3 coding sequence is TGTGCCAGCAGTGTTATACACACAGATACGCAGTATTTT.

This clonotype has only a few counts. The chain carries TRBV7-9 and TRBJ2-6, with D possibly called TRBD1 or TRBD2 (5 bases each). The germline V gene encodes CDR1 SEHNR and CDR2 FQNEAQ (reference sequence). Deletions cut 5 bases from V and 2 bases from J, with 13 bases between. There are 16 residues in the CDR3. CDR3: CASSGGGGTGANVLTF. The DNA for the CDR3 is TGTGCCAGCAGCGGAGGTGGGGGAACTGGGGCCAACGTCCTGACTTTC.

This clonotype was detected ten times or more. The chain carries TRBV11-2 and TRBJ2-5; D gene ambiguous. Trimming shortened V by 7 bases and J by 5 bases, and 8 bases separated the two germline ends. CDR3 length: 11 amino acids. Per the germline V gene, CDR1 is SGHAT and CDR2 is FQNNGV. As DNA, the CDR3 is TGTGCCAGCACCGCCTACGAGACCCAGTACTTC. Its translation: CASTAYETQYF.

This clonotype was counted at least ten times. The V and J genes are TRBV6-1 and TRBJ1-5; 7 positions agree with TRBD1. The trim removed 5 bases at V and 6 bases at J, leaving 10 bases unmatched. This CDR3 contains 15 residues. From germline, CDR1 is MNHNS and CDR2 SASEGT. CDR3 DNA sequence: TGTGCCAGCAGTCGACCAGACAGGGTCACTCAGCCCCAGCATTTT. This sequence encodes CASSRPDRVTQPQHF.

Points on this clonotype: In this CDR3 the conserved last residue, phenylalanine or tryptophan, is missing, so a read error is likely. The J gene is TRBJ1-5, the V gene TRBV6-1, with TRBD1 identical over 9 bases. V dropped 6 bases and J dropped 3; count of bases not matched to a gene: 12. This CDR3 has 17 residues. Germline V CDR1 and CDR2: MNHNS, SASEGT. CDR3 protein: CASSRDIGQGNNQPQHL. In DNA, the CDR3 is TGTGCCAGCAGCCGGGATATTGGACAGGGGAACAATCAGCCCCAGCATCTT.

Many counts were recorded for this clonotype. J is TRBJ2-7 and V is TRBV11-2; D is unresolved. Germline assignment: CDR1 SGHAT and CDR2 FQNNGV. V lost 3 bases and J lost 2, with 8 bases in between. The CDR3 is 13 residues long. The CDR3 region is CASSFPGTYEQYF. CDR3 DNA: TGTGCCAGCAGCTTCCCAGGTACCTACGAGCAGTACTTC.

This chain uses TRBV19 with TRBJ1-1; D is undetermined. The CDR3 has 15 residues. The germline V gene has CDR1 LNHDA and CDR2 SQIVND (reference sequence). Trimming removed 7 bases at V and 5 bases at J, with 20 bases between. This CDR3 is CASTPTADTGTEAFF. The CDR3, as DNA: TGTGCCAGTACTCCCACCGCCGACACGGGAACTGAAGCTTTCTTT.

In its sample, this clonotype was seen a few times. The V and J genes are TRBV12-3 or TRBV12-4 and TRBJ2-7, with 8 bases fitting TRBD1. This CDR3 has 14 amino acids. V shed 3 bases and J 2 bases; nucleotides not matched to a gene: 3. The CDR3 region has the DNA TGTGCCAGCAGTTTTTTGGGACAGGCCTACGAGCAGTACTTC. It yields the protein CASSFLGQAYEQYF.

This clonotype was detected only a few times. The chain uses TRBV6-1 and TRBJ2-7; no clear D. V dropped 7 bases and J dropped 3 bases, with 10 bases sitting between them. The V gene's germline CDR1 is MNHNS and CDR2 SASEGT. The length of the CDR3 is 12 residues. The CDR3 reads CASTGDVYEQYF. CDR3 in DNA: TGTGCCAGCACCGGCGACGTCTACGAGCAGTACTTC.

This chain connects TRBV20-1 to TRBJ1-2; the D is unclear. This CDR3 region has 14 residues. The germline gives CDR1 DFQATT, CDR2 SNEGSKA (reference sequence). Deletions cut 6 bases from V and 4 bases from J, with 18 bases between. The CDR3 reads CSAARAGLGYGYTF. CDR3 DNA sequence: TGCAGTGCGGCCCGCGCGGGTCTCGGCTATGGCTACACCTTC.

The chain joins TRBV5-5 to TRBJ2-7; the match to TRBD2 covers 12 bases. Germline trimming cut 2 bases from V and 4 bases from J; bases unmatched to any gene: 10. Germline assignment: CDR1 SGHKS and CDR2 YYEKEE (reference sequence). The CDR3 has 17 residues. The CDR3 region is CASSFLSSGLAGYEQYF. CDR3 nucleotides: TGTGCCAGCAGCTTCTTATCTAGTGGACTAGCGGGATACGAGCAGTACTTC.

This clonotype was detected many times. The V gene is TRBV28, the J gene TRBJ2-7; no definite D call. Trimming shortened V by 4 bases and J by 0 bases, and 10 bases separated the two germline ends. Germline loops: CDR1 MDHEN, CDR2 SYDVKM. This CDR3 comprises 14 residues. This CDR3 reads CASSSRASSYEQYF. The DNA of the CDR3 is TGTGCCAGCAGTTCCAGAGCCTCCTCCTACGAGCAGTACTTC.

This rearrangement joins TRBV20-1 to TRBJ2-5; TRBD1 is a possible D gene (5 bases). This CDR3 comprises 12 residues. V was cut by 4 bases and J by 2 bases, with 8 bases left in between. Germline V gene sequence: CDR1 DFQATT, CDR2 SNEGSKA (reference sequence). CDR3 coding DNA: TGCAGTGCTATTCGACAGCAAGAGACCCAGTACTTC. Protein product: CSAIRQQETQYF.

This clonotype showed up many times. The J gene is TRBJ1-5, the V gene TRBV28; 8 nucleotides align to TRBD1. This CDR3 contains 18 residues. Germline CDR1 reads MDHEN; CDR2 reads SYDVKM. J was trimmed by 6 bases and V by 2 bases; bases with no gene match: 15. The CDR3 sequence is CASSLTFLDRDRGQPQHF. Here the CDR3 DNA reads TGTGCCAGCAGTTTAACCTTTCTGGACAGGGATAGAGGTCAGCCCCAGCATTTT.

Many counts were recorded for this clonotype. CDR3 sequence reads: CASSLRGTGRFRSSYEQYF. The CDR3 DNA sequence: TGTGCCAGCAGCCTCCGCGGGACAGGGCGGTTTAGGAGCTCCTACGAGCAGTACTTC. V and J are TRBV28 and TRBJ2-7; 9 bases fit TRBD1. The CDR3 loop spans 19 amino acids. J was trimmed by 0 bases and V by 6 bases; bases with no gene match: 18. Germline V gene sequence: CDR1 MDHEN, CDR2 SYDVKM.

The gene calls are TRBV28 and TRBJ2-3, with 8 bases identical to TRBD1. This CDR3 contains 13 residues. The germline CDR1 and CDR2 sequences are MDHEN and SYDVKM. V lost 5 bases to trimming and J lost 5 bases; unmatched junction nucleotides: 3. In nucleotides, the CDR3 is TGTGCCAGCAGTACGACAGGGGTAGATACGCAGTATTTT. Amino acids: CASSTTGVDTQYF.

Remarks on this clonotype: One end of the junction varies from germline; a read error may be responsible. The V call is TRBV3-1, the J call TRBJ1-1, with D possibly being TRBD1 (6 bases). The CDR3 runs to 15 residues. Germline V gene data show CDR1 as LGHDT and CDR2 as YNNKEL (reference sequence). CDR3 sequence reads: CASNQDLGGNTEAFF. CDR3 DNA: TGTGCCAGCAACCAAGATCTAGGGGGGAACACCGAAGCTTTCTTT.